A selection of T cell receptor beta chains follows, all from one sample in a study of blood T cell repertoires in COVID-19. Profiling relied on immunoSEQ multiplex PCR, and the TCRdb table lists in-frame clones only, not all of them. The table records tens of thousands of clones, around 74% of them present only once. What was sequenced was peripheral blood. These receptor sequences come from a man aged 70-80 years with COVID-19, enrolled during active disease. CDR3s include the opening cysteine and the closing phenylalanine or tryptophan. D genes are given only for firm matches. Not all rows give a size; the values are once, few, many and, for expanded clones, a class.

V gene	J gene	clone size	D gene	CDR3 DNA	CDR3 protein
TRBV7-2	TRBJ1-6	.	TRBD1	TGTGCCAGCAGCCTCTACACCGGGACAGGGGGCTTAGGTTCACCCCTCCACTTT	CASSLYTGTGGLGSPLHF
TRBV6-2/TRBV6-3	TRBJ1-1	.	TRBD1	TGTGCCAGCAGTTACTTGCCGGGACAGGAAGCTTTCTTT	CASSYLPGQEAFF
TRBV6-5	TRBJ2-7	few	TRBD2	TGTGCCAGCAGTTTCTTAGCGGGAGGCAACGAGCAGTACTTC	CASSFLAGGNEQYF
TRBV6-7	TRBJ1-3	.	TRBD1	TGTGCCAGCAGTCCCGGGACAGCCTCTGGAAACACCATATATTTT	CASSPGTASGNTIYF
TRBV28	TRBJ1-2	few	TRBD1	TGTGCCAGCAATCAACCGGGACAGGCCCCTTTTGGCTACACCTTC	CASNQPGQAPFGYTF
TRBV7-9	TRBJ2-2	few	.	TGTGCCAGCAGCAAGCGGGTCGGGGAGCTGTTTTTT	CASSKRVGELFF
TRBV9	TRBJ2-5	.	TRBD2	TGTGCCAGCAGCCTAAGCGGCGGGAGGGCCGCAGAGACCCAGTACTTC	CASSLSGGRAAETQYF
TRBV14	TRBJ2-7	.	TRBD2	TGTGCCAGCAGCCAATTTTATTCCGGGACTATGTCCTACGAGCAGTACTTC	CASSQFYSGTMSYEQYF
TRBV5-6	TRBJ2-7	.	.	TGTGCCAGCAGCTTTGGACTACGCGACGAGCAGTACTTC	CASSFGLRDEQYF
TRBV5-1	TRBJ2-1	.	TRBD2	TGCGCCAGCAGCTTTAGCGGGAGCAACAATGAGCAGTTCTTC	CASSFSGSNNEQFF
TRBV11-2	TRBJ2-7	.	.	TGTGCCAGCAGCGGAGCTCCTGTTGGGGCAGGGTATGAGCAGTACTTC	CASSGAPVGAGYEQYF
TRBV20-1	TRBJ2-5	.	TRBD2	TGCAGTGCTAGTGGGACTAGCGGGATACAATCGGAGACCCAGTACTTC	CSASGTSGIQSETQYF
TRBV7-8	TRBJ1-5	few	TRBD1	TGTGCCAGCAGCCTAACAGGGGGCCGCGACAATCAGCCCCAGCATTTT	CASSLTGGRDNQPQHF
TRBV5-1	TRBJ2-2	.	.	TGCGCCAGCAGCTTGGAAGGAGGGAGCACCGGGGAGCTGTTTTTT	CASSLEGGSTGELFF
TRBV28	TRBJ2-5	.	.	TGTGCCAGCAGCACACAGACAGGCGGTGGATGGGAGACCCAGTACTTC	CASSTQTGGGWETQYF
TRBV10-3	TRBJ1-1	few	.	TGTGCCATCACGGAGGGTACTGAAGCTTTCTTT	CAITEGTEAFF
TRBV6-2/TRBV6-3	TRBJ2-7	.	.	TGTGCCAGCAGTTACACGGCCGTCGCAGGGGCAGACTCCTACGAGCAGTACTTC	CASSYTAVAGADSYEQYF
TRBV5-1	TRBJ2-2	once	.	TGCGCCAGCAGCTTAAGAGAGGTCACCGGGGAGCTGTTTTTT	CASSLREVTGELFF
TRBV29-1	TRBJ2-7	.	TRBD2	TGCAGCGTTGCTCCGGGACTAGCGGGAGGCGAGCAGTACTTC	CSVAPGLAGGEQYF
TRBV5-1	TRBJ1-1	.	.	TGCGCCAGCAGCTTGGGTAGTGAAGCTTTCTTT	CASSLGSEAFF
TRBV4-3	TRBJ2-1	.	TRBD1	TGCGCCAGCAGCCTCCAGGGGGCTTCCTACAATGAGCAGTTCTTC	CASSLQGASYNEQFF
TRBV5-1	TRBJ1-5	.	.	TGCGCCAGCAGCTTTTTTAAGGGGATTTCCAATCAGCCCCAGCATTTT	CASSFFKGISNQPQHF
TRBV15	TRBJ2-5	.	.	TGTGCCACCAGCAGAGATTCAGCTAGCTCCCAAGAGACCCAGTACTTC	CATSRDSASSQETQYF
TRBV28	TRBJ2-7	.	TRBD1	TGTGCCAGCAGGGGACAGGGTCAGTCCTACGAGCAGTACTTC	CASRGQGQSYEQYF
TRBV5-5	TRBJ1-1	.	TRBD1	TGTGCCAGCAGCTTGGTAATCCGTCAGGGGGCTTTTGGGACTGAAGCTTTCTTT	CASSLVIRQGAFGTEAFF